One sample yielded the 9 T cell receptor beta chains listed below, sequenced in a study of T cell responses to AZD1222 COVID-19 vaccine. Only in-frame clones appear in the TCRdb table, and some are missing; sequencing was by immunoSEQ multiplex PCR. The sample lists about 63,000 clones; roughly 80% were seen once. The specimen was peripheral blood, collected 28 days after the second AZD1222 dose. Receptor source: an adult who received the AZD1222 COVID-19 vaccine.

Here the CDR3 DNA reads TGTGCCAGCAGCCCAGGACTGGCGGAGGGAAATGAGCAGTTCTTC. Protein sequence: CASSPGLAEGNEQFF. This chain connects TRBV7-9 to TRBJ2-1; tentative D call: TRBD2 (6 bases). Trimming pared 5 bases from V and 7 bases from J, leaving 18 bases between. The germline V gene has CDR1 SEHNR and CDR2 FQNEAQ (reference sequence). The CDR3 spans 15 residues.

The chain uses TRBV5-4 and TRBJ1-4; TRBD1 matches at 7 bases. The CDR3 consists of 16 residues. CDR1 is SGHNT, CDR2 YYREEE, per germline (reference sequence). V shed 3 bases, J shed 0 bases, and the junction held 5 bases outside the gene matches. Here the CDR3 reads CASSSQGLTTNEKLFF. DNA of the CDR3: TGTGCCAGCAGCTCACAGGGGTTGACAACTAATGAAAAACTGTTTTTT.

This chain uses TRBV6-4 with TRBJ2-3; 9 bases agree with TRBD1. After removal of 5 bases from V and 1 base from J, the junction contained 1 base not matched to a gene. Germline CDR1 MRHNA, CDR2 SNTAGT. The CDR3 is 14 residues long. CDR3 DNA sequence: TGTGCCAGCAGTAGGACAGGGGGCACAGATACGCAGTATTTT. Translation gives CASSRTGGTDTQYF.

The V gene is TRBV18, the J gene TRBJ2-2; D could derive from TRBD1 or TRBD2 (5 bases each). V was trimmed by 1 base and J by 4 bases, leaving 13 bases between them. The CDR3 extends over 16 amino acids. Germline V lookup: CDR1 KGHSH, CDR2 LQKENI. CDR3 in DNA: TGTGCCAGCTCACCACTTGTAAGAGGGACCACCGGGGAGCTGTTTTTT. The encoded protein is CASSPLVRGTTGELFF.

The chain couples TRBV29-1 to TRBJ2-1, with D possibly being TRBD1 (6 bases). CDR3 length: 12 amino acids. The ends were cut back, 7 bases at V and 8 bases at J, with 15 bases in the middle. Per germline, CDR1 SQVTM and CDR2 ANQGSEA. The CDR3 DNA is TGCAGCGCTAACAGGGTTGGAGATGAGCAGTTCTTC. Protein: CSANRVGDEQFF.

CDR3 residues: CASRGNQQGGEQFF. The CDR3 DNA reads as TGTGCCAGCAGAGGCAACCAACAGGGTGGCGAGCAGTTCTTC. This chain uses TRBV6-4 with TRBJ2-1; D possibly corresponds to TRBD1 (6 bases). The CDR3 has 14 residues. CDR1 and CDR2 from the germline V gene are MRHNA and SNTAGT. V was clipped by 6 bases and J by 10 bases, with 19 bases between them.

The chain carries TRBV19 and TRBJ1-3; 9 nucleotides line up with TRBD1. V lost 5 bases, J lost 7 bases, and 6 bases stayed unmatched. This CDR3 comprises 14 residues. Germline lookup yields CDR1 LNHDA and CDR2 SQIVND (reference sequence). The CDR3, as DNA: TGTGCCAGTAGTTTACAGGGGGCCAGGAACACCATATATTTT. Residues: CASSLQGARNTIYF.

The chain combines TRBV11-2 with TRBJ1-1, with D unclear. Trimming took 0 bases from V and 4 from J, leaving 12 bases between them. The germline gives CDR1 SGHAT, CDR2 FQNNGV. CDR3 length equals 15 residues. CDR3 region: CASSLDTIGPTEAFF. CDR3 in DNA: TGTGCCAGCAGCTTAGATACGATCGGGCCCACTGAAGCTTTCTTT.

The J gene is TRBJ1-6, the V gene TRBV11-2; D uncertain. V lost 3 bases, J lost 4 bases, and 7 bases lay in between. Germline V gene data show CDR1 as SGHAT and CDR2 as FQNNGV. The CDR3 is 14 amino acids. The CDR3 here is CASSLVGYNSPLHF. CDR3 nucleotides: TGTGCCAGCAGCTTGGTAGGGTATAATTCACCCCTCCACTTT.